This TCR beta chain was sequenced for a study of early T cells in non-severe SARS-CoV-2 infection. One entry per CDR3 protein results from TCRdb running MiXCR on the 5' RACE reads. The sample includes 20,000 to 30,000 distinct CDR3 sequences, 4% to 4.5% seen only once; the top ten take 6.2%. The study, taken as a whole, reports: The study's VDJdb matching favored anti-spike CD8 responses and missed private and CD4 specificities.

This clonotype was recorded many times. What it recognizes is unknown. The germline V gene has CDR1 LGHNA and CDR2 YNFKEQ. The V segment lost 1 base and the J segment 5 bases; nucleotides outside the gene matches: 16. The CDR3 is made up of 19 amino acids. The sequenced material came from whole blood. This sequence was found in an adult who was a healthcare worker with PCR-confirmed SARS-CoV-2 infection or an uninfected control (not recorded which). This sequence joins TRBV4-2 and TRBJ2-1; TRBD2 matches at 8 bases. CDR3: CASSQVHLRSGRSDNEQFF. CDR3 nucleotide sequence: TGTGCCAGCAGCCAAGTCCATTTAAGGAGCGGGAGAAGTGACAATGAGCAGTTCTTC.